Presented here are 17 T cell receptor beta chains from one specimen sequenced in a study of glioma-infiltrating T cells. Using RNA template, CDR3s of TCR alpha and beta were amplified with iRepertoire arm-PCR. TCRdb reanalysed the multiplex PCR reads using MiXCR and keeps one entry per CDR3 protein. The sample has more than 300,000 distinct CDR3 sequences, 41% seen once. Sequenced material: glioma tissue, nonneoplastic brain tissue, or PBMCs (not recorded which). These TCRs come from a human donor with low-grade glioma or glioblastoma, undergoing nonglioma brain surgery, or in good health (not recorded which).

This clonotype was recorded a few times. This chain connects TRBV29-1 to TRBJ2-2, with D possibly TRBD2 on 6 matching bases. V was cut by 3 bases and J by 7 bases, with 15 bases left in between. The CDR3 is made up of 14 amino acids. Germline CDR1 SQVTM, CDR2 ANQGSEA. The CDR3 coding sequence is TGCAGCGTTGAGGAGGGCAGGGTGAGCGGGGAGCTGTTTTTT. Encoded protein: CSVEEGRVSGELFF.

As DNA, the CDR3 is TGTGCCAGCAGTTTTGAACAGAGCACAGATACGCAGTATTTT. This codes for CASSFEQSTDTQYF. The V gene is TRBV28, the J gene TRBJ2-3; D not resolved. Deletions cut 3 bases from V and 0 bases from J, with 7 bases between. The CDR3 spans 14 residues. In germline, CDR1 is MDHEN, CDR2 SYDVKM.

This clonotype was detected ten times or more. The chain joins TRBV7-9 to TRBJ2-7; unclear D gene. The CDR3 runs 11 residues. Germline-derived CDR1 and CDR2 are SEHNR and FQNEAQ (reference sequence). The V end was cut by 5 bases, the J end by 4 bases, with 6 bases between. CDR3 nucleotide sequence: TGTGCCAGCAGCAAATGGTACGAGCAGTACTTC. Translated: CASSKWYEQYF.

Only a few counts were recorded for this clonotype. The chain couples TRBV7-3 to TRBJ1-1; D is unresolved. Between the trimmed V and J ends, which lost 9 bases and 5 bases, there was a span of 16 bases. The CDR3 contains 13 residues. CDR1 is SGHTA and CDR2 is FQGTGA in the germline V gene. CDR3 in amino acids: CASSPAGRTEAFF. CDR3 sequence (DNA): TGTGCCAGTAGCCCGGCCGGGCGGACTGAAGCTTTCTTT.

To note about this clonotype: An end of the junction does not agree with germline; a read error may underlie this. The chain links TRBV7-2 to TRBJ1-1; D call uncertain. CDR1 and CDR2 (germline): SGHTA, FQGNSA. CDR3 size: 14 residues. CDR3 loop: CASSQGLMNTKAFF. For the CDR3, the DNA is TGCGCCAGCAGCCAAGGTCTCATGAACACCAAAGCTTTCTTT.

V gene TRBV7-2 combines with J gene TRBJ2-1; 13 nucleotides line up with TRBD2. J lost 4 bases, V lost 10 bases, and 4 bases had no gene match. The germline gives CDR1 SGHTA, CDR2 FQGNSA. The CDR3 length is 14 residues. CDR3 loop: CAISLAGGYNEQFF. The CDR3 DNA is TGTGCCATTTCACTAGCGGGGGGGTACAATGAGCAGTTCTTC.

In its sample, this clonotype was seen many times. The CDR3 protein is CASSWTVSYEQYF. For the CDR3, the DNA is TGTGCCAGCAGCTGGACAGTCTCCTACGAGCAGTACTTC. The rearrangement uses TRBV6-1 and TRBJ2-7, with D possibly TRBD1 on 6 matching bases. The CDR3 contains 13 residues. V lost 6 bases, J lost 0 bases, and 9 bases lay in between. Germline CDR1 and CDR2: MNHNS and SASEGT.

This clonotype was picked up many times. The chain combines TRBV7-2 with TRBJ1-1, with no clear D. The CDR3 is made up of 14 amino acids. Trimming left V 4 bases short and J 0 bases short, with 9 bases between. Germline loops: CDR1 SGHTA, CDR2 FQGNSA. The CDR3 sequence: CASSYLSMNTEAFF. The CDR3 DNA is TGTGCCAGCAGCTACCTGAGCATGAACACTGAAGCTTTCTTT.

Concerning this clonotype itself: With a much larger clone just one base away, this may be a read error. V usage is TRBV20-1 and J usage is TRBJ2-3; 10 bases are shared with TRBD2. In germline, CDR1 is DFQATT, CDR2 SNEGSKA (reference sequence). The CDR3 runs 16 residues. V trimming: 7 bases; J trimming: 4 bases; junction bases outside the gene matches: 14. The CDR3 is CSGHPLAGEGSDTQYF. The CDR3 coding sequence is TGCAGTGGCCATCCCCTAGCGGGAGAGGGGTCAGATACGCAGTATTTT.

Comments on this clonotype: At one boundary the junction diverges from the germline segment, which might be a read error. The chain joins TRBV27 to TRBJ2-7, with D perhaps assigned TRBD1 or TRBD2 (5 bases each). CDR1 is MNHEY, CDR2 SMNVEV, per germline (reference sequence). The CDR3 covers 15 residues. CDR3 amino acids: CATSDSGTARHEQYF. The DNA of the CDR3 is TGTGCCACCAGTGATTCGGGGACGGCGAGACACGAGCAGTACTTC.

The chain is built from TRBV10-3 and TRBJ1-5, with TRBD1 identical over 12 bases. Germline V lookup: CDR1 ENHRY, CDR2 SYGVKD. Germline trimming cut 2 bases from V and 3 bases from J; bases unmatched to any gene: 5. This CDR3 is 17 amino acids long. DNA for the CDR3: TGTGCCATCAGTGAGGCAGGGACAGGGGGCTCCAATCAGCCCCAGCATTTT. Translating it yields CAISEAGTGGSNQPQHF.

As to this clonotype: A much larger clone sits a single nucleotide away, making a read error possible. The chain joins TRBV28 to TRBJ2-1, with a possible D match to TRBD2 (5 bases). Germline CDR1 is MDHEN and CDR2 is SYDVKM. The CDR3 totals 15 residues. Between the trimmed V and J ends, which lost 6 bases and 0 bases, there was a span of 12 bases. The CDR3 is CASSPIGGSYNEQFF. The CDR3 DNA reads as TGTGCCAGCAGCCCGATTGGAGGCTCCTACAATGAGCAGTTCTTC.

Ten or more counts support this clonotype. The CDR3 loop reads CASSERVAGQPQHF. The CDR3 nucleotides are TGTGCCAGCAGTGAAAGGGTTGCGGGTCAGCCCCAGCATTTT. The chain recombines TRBV6-1 with TRBJ1-5; D is unresolved. The V end lost 2 bases, the J end lost 6 bases, and 11 bases lay between the germline ends. The CDR3 is made up of 14 amino acids. Germline assignment: CDR1 MNHNS and CDR2 SASEGT.

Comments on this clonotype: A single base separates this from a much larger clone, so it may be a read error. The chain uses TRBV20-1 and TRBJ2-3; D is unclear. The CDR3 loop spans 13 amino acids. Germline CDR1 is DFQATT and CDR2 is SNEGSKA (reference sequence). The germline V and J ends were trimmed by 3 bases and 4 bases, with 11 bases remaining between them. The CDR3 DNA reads TGCAGTGCTAGTGTGGGTTTAGCAGATACGCAGTATTTT. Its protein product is CSASVGLADTQYF.

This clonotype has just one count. In DNA form, the CDR3 reads TGTGCCACCCCTGGGTGTCAGGCTAGCGCCTACAATGAGCAGTTCTTC. Its protein product is CATPGCQASAYNEQFF. This rearrangement joins TRBV27 to TRBJ2-1; D is perhaps TRBD2 (6 bases). In germline, CDR1 is MNHEY, CDR2 SMNVEV (reference sequence). This CDR3 is 16 amino acids long. V was trimmed by 10 bases and J by 2 bases, leaving 21 bases between them.

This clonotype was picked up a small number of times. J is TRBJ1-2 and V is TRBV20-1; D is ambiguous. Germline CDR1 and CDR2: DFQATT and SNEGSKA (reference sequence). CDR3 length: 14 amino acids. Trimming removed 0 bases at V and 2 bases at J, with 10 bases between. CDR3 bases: TGCAGTGCTAGAGATCCTTACAACAACTATGGCTACACCTTC. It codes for CSARDPYNNYGYTF.

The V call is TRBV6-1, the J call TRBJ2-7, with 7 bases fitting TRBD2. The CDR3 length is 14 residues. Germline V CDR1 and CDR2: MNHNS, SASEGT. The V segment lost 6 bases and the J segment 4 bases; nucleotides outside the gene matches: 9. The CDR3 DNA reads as TGTGCCAGCAGAACTCTCCGGGAGGCATACGAGCAGTACTTC. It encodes CASRTLREAYEQYF.